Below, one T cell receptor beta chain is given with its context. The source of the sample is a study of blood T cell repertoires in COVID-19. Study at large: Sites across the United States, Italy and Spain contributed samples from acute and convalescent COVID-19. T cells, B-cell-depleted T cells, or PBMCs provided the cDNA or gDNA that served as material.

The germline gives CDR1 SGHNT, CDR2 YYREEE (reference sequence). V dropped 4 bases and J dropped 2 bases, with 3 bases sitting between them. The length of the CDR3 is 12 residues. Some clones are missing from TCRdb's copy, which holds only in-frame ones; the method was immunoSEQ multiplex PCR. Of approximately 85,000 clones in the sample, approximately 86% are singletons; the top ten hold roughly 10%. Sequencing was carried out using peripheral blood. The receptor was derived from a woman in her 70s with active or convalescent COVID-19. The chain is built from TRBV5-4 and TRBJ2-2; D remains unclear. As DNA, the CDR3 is TGTGCCAGCAGCGTAAACACCGGGGAGCTGTTTTTT. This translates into CASSVNTGELFF.